Detailed here is one TCR beta chain. This clone has a count of ten or more. Its specific antigen is unknown. Per-base qualities were not stored, and no clone one base away is much larger. The data derive from a study of beta chain features in type 1 diabetes (dated by TCRdb to about 2018). About the study as a whole: Mean age, gender distribution, total cell number and subset yield did not differ between patients and healthy donors. A total of roughly 100 million sorted cells were examined across all samples, and the number of cells per subset was strongly correlated with RNA yield. The study compared TCRB repertoires of sorted circulating CD4+ T cell subsets between recently diagnosed type 1 diabetes patients and matched healthy donors. Naive and central memory subsets were obtained from all 30 or so donors, but regulatory and stem cell-like memory subsets were isolated from only 8 patients and roughly eight healthy donors.

General findings and caveats noted by the study authors: A moderate but significant shortening of TCRB CDR3 length was observed in type 1 diabetes patients in all four CD4+ subsets. The naive, central memory and regulatory TCRB repertoires appeared to resemble one another more closely among patients than among healthy donors. Shorter templates might have been favored by PCR, but patient and control samples were amplified and corrected together, so both groups would have been affected equally by any skew. Because cDNA was sequenced instead of genomic DNA, highly expressing activated cells could be over-represented, though the groups showed no difference in activation or CD3 levels. At VDJ recombination sites, patients with type 1 diabetes made fewer insertions and deleted more nucleotides, a pattern implying thymic rearrangement abnormalities. Only small numbers of individuals were included in the HLA sub-analyses, which left unresolved whether HLA type had any influence on TCRB rearrangement.

Each donor gave one peripheral blood draw, averaging approximately 120 mL, which was collected into heparinised tubes. A BD FACSAria II was used to sort naive, central memory, regulatory and stem cell-like memory CD4+ T cells with a panel that included CD45RO, CCR7, CD25, CD127, CD95 and CD27. Purity was above 95% for every sorted population. PBMCs were separated immediately by Lymphoprep density gradient centrifugation and were stained directly, without being cultured. So that batch effects would be minimized, each experiment stained and sorted samples in pairs, pairing one healthy donor with one patient. CDR1 SQVTM and CDR2 ANQGSEA were looked up in the germline V gene. Counted from cysteine to phenylalanine, this CDR3 has 11 amino acids. The CDR3 DNA has 33 bases and is translated from base 1. Compared with germline, V lacks 6 bases and J lacks 11 bases; bases without a gene match: 7. The entire isolated RNA was reverse transcribed using the High Capacity cDNA Reverse Transcription Kit, and thus expressed TCRB transcripts were sequenced. Naive, central memory and regulatory T cell samples underwent deep immunoSEQ sequencing, averaging around 3.7 million total reads per sample. Sorted cells were lysed in RLT buffer and RNA was extracted with DNase-treated RNeasy Micro or Mini kits, depending on cell number. To prevent cross-contamination, each cell subset was processed individually, whereas patient and healthy donor samples were processed jointly. The immunoSEQ multiplex PCR was used to amplify TCRB sequences from cDNA, generating 87-bp fragments that spanned the CDR3 region. The amplicons were sequenced using the Illumina HiSeq platform. Regarding the original processing steps: PCR bias was computationally corrected using synthetic template baselines, reads within Hamming distance 2 were collapsed, and singletons that could not be merged were discarded. Reads were aligned against IMGT so that V, D and J genes, CDR3 length and insertions or deletions at six rearrangement sites could be assigned. Within each subset, clonotype counts were normalized to sorted cell number, and only after that were true diversity and Gini coefficients computed with the tcR R package. The overlap coefficient, calculated on TCRB nucleotide sequences, was used to measure repertoire sharing. The immuneACCESS repertoire file appears here via TCRdb, limited to in-frame rearrangements. These files lack a portion of the clones; in checked studies, under half of the deficit traces to unresolved V genes, and the cause of the others is not known. The V and J calls and clone size come from that table; D and trimming were worked out from the DNA. The sample table records over 90,000 clones; approximately 30% of these occur just once. More than 0.45% of the sample goes to the ten largest clones.

The material sequenced was central memory CD4+ T cells from blood. The chain is encoded by TRBV29-1 joined to TRBJ1-1, with 9 middle bases fitting TRBD1. The receptor was isolated from a woman under 30 with type 1 diabetes. The bases read TGCAGCGTCGGAGAGGGGACAGGGGCTTTCTTT. This translates into CSVGEGTGAFF.